The 15 T cell receptor beta chains below come from one sample, sequenced in a study of control samples from healthy donors and cancer patients. Sequencing used immunoSEQ multiplex PCR; TCRdb keeps in-frame clones, though not all of them. The sample includes about 250,000 clones, roughly four fifths of them seen just once. Material for sequencing was PBMCs. These receptors originate from a woman aged 55-70 years with lung cancer.

The chain recombines TRBV7-8 with TRBJ2-2; D is ambiguous. The CDR3 extends over 16 amino acids. V was clipped by 2 bases and J by 6 bases, with 16 bases between them. Germline V CDR1 and CDR2: SGHVS, FQNEAQ. The CDR3 reads CASSLTTLVLAGELFF. The CDR3 coding sequence is TGTGCCAGCAGCTTAACCACCCTGGTCCTCGCCGGGGAGCTGTTTTTT.

This clone was found a few times. The rearrangement joins TRBV14 to TRBJ2-7; the D call may be TRBD1 or TRBD2 (5 bases each). The germline V gene encodes CDR1 SGHDN and CDR2 FVKESK. The CDR3 consists of 15 residues. V lost 0 bases, J lost 2 bases, and 11 bases lay in between. DNA of the CDR3: TGTGCCAGCAGCCAAGAGGGAGACAGACCCTACGAGCAGTACTTC. This sequence encodes CASSQEGDRPYEQYF.

This clone was picked up one time. This chain links TRBV19 with TRBJ1-1; a possible D gene is TRBD1 (5 bases). The germline V gene has CDR1 LNHDA and CDR2 SQIVND (reference sequence). The CDR3 runs 13 residues. V was shortened by 10 bases and J by 7 bases, with 19 bases between the two germline ends. In DNA, the CDR3 is TGTGCCACCCGGACAATGGCGAGGAATGAAGCTTTCTTT. Amino acids: CATRTMARNEAFF.

The genes are TRBV5-1 and TRBJ2-5; D not resolved. The CDR3 extends over 14 amino acids. With 1 base removed from V and 2 bases from J, the gap between germline ends came to 9 bases. The germline CDR1 and CDR2 sequences are SGHRS and YFSETQ. As DNA, the CDR3 is TGCGCCAGCAGCTTGTTCGGCCCACAAGAGACCCAGTACTTC. Translating it yields CASSLFGPQETQYF.

The rearrangement joins TRBV10-3 to TRBJ1-5, with 7 bases that match TRBD1. J gave up 5 bases and V 2 bases, and 3 bases lay outside the gene matches. This CDR3 is built from 14 residues. Germline V gives CDR1 ENHRY, CDR2 SYGVKD. The CDR3 DNA is TGTGCCATCAGTGAGACAGGGGTTGATCAGCCCCAGCATTTT. This sequence encodes CAISETGVDQPQHF.

V gene TRBV28 combines with J gene TRBJ2-3; unclear D gene. Trimming stripped 6 bases from V and 3 bases from J, with 19 bases between. CDR3 length equals 16 residues. Germline V CDR1 and CDR2: MDHEN, SYDVKM. CDR3 bases: TGTGCCAGCAGCCCCGGGCGTCAGATAACGACAGATACGCAGTATTTT. This encodes CASSPGRQITTDTQYF. The whole variable domain, remainder taken from reference TRBV28 and TRBJ2-3, is DVKVTQSSRYLVKRTGEKVFLECVQDMDHENMFWYRQDPGLGLRLIYFSYDVKMKEKGDIPEGYSVSREKKERFSLILESASTNQTSMYLCASSPGRQITTDTQYFGPGTRLTVL.

The chain links TRBV14 to TRBJ1-2; possible D gene TRBD1, 5 bases. Germline V gene sequence: CDR1 SGHDN, CDR2 FVKESK. V was shortened by 4 bases and J by 5 bases, with 11 bases between the two germline ends. There are 13 residues in the CDR3. The DNA of the CDR3 is TGTGCCAGCAGCCGGGACGAGCGATATGGCTACACCTTC. Its protein is CASSRDERYGYTF.

This sequence joins TRBV10-3 and TRBJ1-2, with D possibly matching TRBD1 (5 bases). V dropped 11 bases and J dropped 13 bases, with 23 bases sitting between them. The CDR3 is 12 residues long. CDR1 ENHRY and CDR2 SYGVKD come from the germline V gene. The CDR3 here is CAAYRDGVFGTF. The CDR3 DNA reads as TGTGCCGCGTACCGGGACGGAGTATTCGGCACCTTC.

V usage is TRBV29-1 and J usage is TRBJ2-5, with 8 nucleotides matching TRBD2. Germline trimming cut 3 bases from V and 5 bases from J; bases unmatched to any gene: 2. This CDR3 region has 12 residues. Per germline, CDR1 SQVTM and CDR2 ANQGSEA. For the CDR3, the DNA is TGCAGCGTTGACCGGGGGGGGGAGACCCAGTACTTC. Translating it yields CSVDRGGETQYF.

The chain employs TRBV5-8 and TRBJ2-2; tentatively, D is TRBD2 (5 bases). CDR3 length: 15 amino acids. The V end lost 0 bases, the J end lost 4 bases, and 10 bases lay between the germline ends. Germline-derived CDR1 and CDR2 are SGHTS and YDEGEE. The CDR3 bases are TGTGCCAGCAGCTTGGGGTCGGCGGGCACCGGGGAGCTGTTTTTT. This codes for CASSLGSAGTGELFF.

The rearrangement joins TRBV5-1 to TRBJ2-1, with TRBD2 matching 10 bases. The germline V gene encodes CDR1 SGHRS and CDR2 YFSETQ. V lost 1 base, J lost 2 bases, and 3 bases stayed unmatched. The CDR3 sequence is 16 residues long. The CDR3 reads CASSLSLAGPYNEQFF. CDR3 bases: TGCGCCAGCAGCTTGTCACTAGCGGGGCCCTACAATGAGCAGTTCTTC.

This rearrangement joins TRBV7-9 to TRBJ2-5; D may correspond to TRBD1 or TRBD2 (6 bases each). The CDR3 runs to 13 residues. The V gene lost 11 bases and the J gene lost 5 bases, with 18 bases spanning the gap. CDR1 is SEHNR, CDR2 FQNEAQ, per germline (reference sequence). The CDR3 sequence: CAPGERRGETQYF. The CDR3 DNA reads as TGTGCCCCGGGGGAGCGGAGGGGGGAGACCCAGTACTTC.

This clone has only one observation. The rearrangement joins TRBV5-6 to TRBJ2-5, with 8 bases matching TRBD1. V lost 2 bases and J lost 1; bases outside the gene matches: 1. The CDR3 has 14 amino acids. Germline V gives CDR1 SGHDT, CDR2 YYEEEE. The CDR3 loop is CASSFRGLQETQYF. The DNA of the CDR3 is TGTGCCAGCAGCTTCAGGGGGCTCCAAGAGACCCAGTACTTC.

The V call is TRBV7-3, the J call TRBJ2-1; D is unclear. The ends were cut back, 5 bases at V and 3 bases at J, with 14 bases in the middle. Germline V gene lookup returns CDR1 SGHTA and CDR2 FQGTGA. The CDR3 loop spans 15 amino acids. The DNA of the CDR3 is TGTGCCAGCAGCCTGACTCGAACGTTCTACAATGAGCAGTTCTTC. Translation: CASSLTRTFYNEQFF.

The V gene is TRBV27, the J gene TRBJ2-7; D is perhaps TRBD2 (6 bases). Germline V gene lookup returns CDR1 MNHEY and CDR2 SMNVEV (reference sequence). Trimming left V 6 bases short and J 0 bases short, with 9 bases between. The CDR3 has 13 residues. The CDR3, as DNA: TGTGCCAGCAGAGGAGGGAACTCCTACGAGCAGTACTTC. Amino acid sequence: CASRGGNSYEQYF.